Detailed here is one T cell receptor beta chain. What it recognizes is unknown. This sample is part of a study of T-cell memory formation after mild COVID-19. The study's findings and limits: Within pre-infection memory, some responding clones were found, suggesting cross-reactive memory joined.

Amplification by 5'RACE using constant-segment primers produced TCR alpha and TCR beta cDNA libraries that carried sample barcodes and UMIs. One entry per CDR3 protein, called by TCRdb with MiXCR from the 5' RACE reads. The sample lists about 100,000 distinct CDR3 sequences, approximately 12% seen once, with 40% in the top ten. Germline lookup yields CDR1 MNHEY and CDR2 SVGAGI. The CDR3 length is 14 residues. With V trimmed by 5 bases and J by 6 bases, 6 bases remained unmatched. The genes are TRBV6-5 and TRBJ2-3; TRBD1 aligns across 9 bases. This clonotype was sampled from a man between 18 and 29 years old who had mild COVID-19 (a few samples of this study predate the infection). Cell type and time point are not known. Sequenced: PBMCs or a T cell subset sorted from them (not recorded which). In nucleotides, the CDR3 is TGTGCCAGCAGTCGCACAGGGGGCGTCGATACGCAGTATTTT. This translates into CASSRTGGVDTQYF.